This T cell receptor (beta chain) originates from a study of blood T cell repertoires in COVID-19. For recovered donors of Cohort 3, there were two negative PCRs, clearance, or symptom resolution. Trimming took off 7 bases at V and 4 bases at J, with 19 bases between the two ends. The CDR3 is 14 residues long. Germline V gene sequence: CDR1 GTSNPN, CDR2 SVGIG (reference sequence). Authors' analysis steps: Nucleated cell counts were estimated from reference gene primer amplification. Assay: immunoSEQ multiplex PCR; the TCRdb copy retains only in-frame clones and omits some. V, J and clone size reflect that table, while D and trimming were determined from the DNA. The data contain about 390,000 clones, about 86% of them singletons.

The sequence was collected from a woman between 45 and 65 years old who had recovered from COVID-19. The chain has TRBV30 and TRBJ1-2, with D maybe TRBD1 (5 bases). Sequenced sample: PBMCs or T cells enriched from blood (not recorded which). The CDR3 spells CAFAPEDNVYGYTF. The CDR3 nucleotides read TGTGCCTTCGCCCCCGAGGACAACGTCTATGGCTACACCTTC. Full variable domain (outside the CDR3, taken from reference TRBV30 and TRBJ1-2): SQTIHQWPATLVQPVGSPLSLECTVEGTSNPNLYWYRQAAGRGLQLLFYSVGIGQISSEVPQNLSASRPQDRQFILSSKKLLLSDSGFYLCAFAPEDNVYGYTFGSGTRLTVV.